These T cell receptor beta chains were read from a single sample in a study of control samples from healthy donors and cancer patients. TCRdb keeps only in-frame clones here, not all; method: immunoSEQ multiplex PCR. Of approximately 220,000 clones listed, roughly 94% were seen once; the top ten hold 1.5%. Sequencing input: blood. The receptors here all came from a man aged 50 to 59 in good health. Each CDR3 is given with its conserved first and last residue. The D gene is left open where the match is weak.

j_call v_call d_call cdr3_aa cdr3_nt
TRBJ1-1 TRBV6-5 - CASTPPERGATEAFF TGTGCCAGCACTCCTCCCGAACGAGGGGCCACTGAAGCTTTCTTT
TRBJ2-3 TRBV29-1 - CSVVGGSDTQYF TGCAGCGTTGTCGGGGGATCAGATACGCAGTATTTT
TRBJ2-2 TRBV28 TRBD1 CASSYPGGRSGELFF TGTGCCAGCAGTTACCCAGGGGGCAGGTCCGGGGAGCTGTTTTTT
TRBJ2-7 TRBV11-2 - CASSSTSEQYF TGTGCCAGCAGCTCTACATCCGAGCAGTACTTC
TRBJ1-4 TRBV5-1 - CASSLGGGTNEKLFF TGCGCCAGCAGCTTGGGTGGGGGCACTAATGAAAAACTGTTTTTT
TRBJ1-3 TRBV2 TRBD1 CASVDRGGGNTIYF TGTGCCAGCGTCGACAGGGGAGGAGGAAACACCATATATTTT
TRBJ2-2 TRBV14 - CASSLTMWVGNTGELFF TGTGCCAGCAGCCTTACGATGTGGGTCGGCAACACCGGGGAGCTGTTTTTT
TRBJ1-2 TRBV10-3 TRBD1 CAIRPGQGARYGYTF TGTGCCATCAGACCTGGACAGGGGGCGAGGTATGGCTACACCTTC
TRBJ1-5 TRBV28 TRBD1 CASIYAAGGWQPQHF TGTGCCAGCATTTACGCGGCAGGGGGCTGGCAGCCCCAGCATTTT
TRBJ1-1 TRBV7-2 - CASSPEQGGTEAFF TGTGCCAGCAGCCCCGAACAGGGTGGAACTGAAGCTTTCTTT
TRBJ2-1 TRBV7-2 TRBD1 CASSLGKQGAPRQFF TGTGCCAGCAGCTTAGGCAAACAGGGGGCTCCCAGGCAGTTCTTC
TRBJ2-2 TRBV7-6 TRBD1 CASSLGQGGTGELFF TGTGCCAGCAGCTTAGGACAGGGCGGCACCGGGGAGCTGTTTTTT